These T cell receptor beta chains were read from a single sample in a study of human T cells and chemical hapten exposure. TCRdb re-called the RACE reads through MiXCR, storing one row per CDR3 protein. Among roughly 70,000 distinct CDR3 sequences listed, around a third were seen once. The material sequenced was whole blood, taken in connection with sensitization to the hapten diphenylcyclopropenone (DPC). All receptors come from a man aged 35 to 55 with alopecia areata. Some clones in this sample may be carry-over from other donors' samples. CDR3s include the opening cysteine and the closing phenylalanine or tryptophan. The order of the fields is CDR3 DNA, CDR3 protein, clone size, D gene, J gene, V gene. D genes are given only for firm matches. Part of the rows lack a size; the others show once, few, many or a class for expanded clones.

CDR3 DNA: TGCAGTGCCCCCACCGGCGAGGGGATGAACACTGAAGCTTTCTTT
CDR3 protein: CSAPTGEGMNTEAFF
clone size: NA
D gene: NA
J gene: TRBJ1-1
V gene: TRBV20-1

CDR3 DNA: TGTGCCAGCAGTTTGGACAGGGTCAACTATGGCTACACCTTC
CDR3 protein: CASSLDRVNYGYTF
clone size: NA
D gene: TRBD1
J gene: TRBJ1-2
V gene: TRBV5-5

CDR3 DNA: TGCAGTGCGCAGACAGGGGCCAAAAACATTCAGTACTTC
CDR3 protein: CSAQTGAKNIQYF
clone size: few
D gene: TRBD1
J gene: TRBJ2-4
V gene: TRBV20-1

CDR3 DNA: TGTGCCAGCAGCTTAGTTGGGTCGTTTGCGAACACCGGGGAGCTGTTTTTT
CDR3 protein: CASSLVGSFANTGELFF
clone size: NA
D gene: NA
J gene: TRBJ2-2
V gene: TRBV11-2

CDR3 DNA: TGTGCCATCAGTGGGACCACGAACTACGAGCAGTACTTC
CDR3 protein: CAISGTTNYEQYF
clone size: NA
D gene: NA
J gene: TRBJ2-7
V gene: TRBV10-3

CDR3 DNA: TGCAGTGCTCCGTACGGGACTAGCGGCTACGAGCAGTACTTC
CDR3 protein: CSAPYGTSGYEQYF
clone size: NA
D gene: TRBD2
J gene: TRBJ2-7
V gene: TRBV20-1

CDR3 DNA: TGTGCCATCAGTGAGTCGTCCTTAGGGCACTACAATGAGCAGTTCTTC
CDR3 protein: CAISESSLGHYNEQFF
clone size: NA
D gene: NA
J gene: TRBJ2-1
V gene: TRBV10-3

CDR3 DNA: TGTGCCAGCAGCTTAGCCCAGGGGCAGGAGAAGACCCAGTACTTC
CDR3 protein: CASSLAQGQEKTQYF
clone size: many
D gene: NA
J gene: TRBJ2-5
V gene: TRBV7-2

CDR3 DNA: TGTGCCAGCAGCCTCATTGACAATCAGCCCCAGCATTTT
CDR3 protein: CASSLIDNQPQHF
clone size: many
D gene: NA
J gene: TRBJ1-5
V gene: TRBV7-2

CDR3 DNA: TGTGCCAGCAGCTCCGACTGGGCGGGAGGATCCCCAGATACGCAGTATTTT
CDR3 protein: CASSSDWAGGSPDTQYF
clone size: NA
D gene: TRBD2
J gene: TRBJ2-3
V gene: TRBV5-4

CDR3 DNA: TGTGCCATGATTTACCGCCGAGGACAGGGGAGTGAGACCCAGTACTTC
CDR3 protein: CAMIYRRGQGSETQYF
clone size: few
D gene: TRBD1
J gene: TRBJ2-5
V gene: TRBV10-3

CDR3 DNA: TGTGCCAGCAGCCCCAGGGGGAGTAGGGCTTTCTTT
CDR3 protein: CASSPRGSRAFF
clone size: few
D gene: TRBD1
J gene: TRBJ1-1
V gene: TRBV12-3/TRBV12-4

CDR3 DNA: TGTGCCAGCAGCCAAGTTGGGTCATCCAAAAACATTCAGTACTTC
CDR3 protein: CASSQVGSSKNIQYF
clone size: few
D gene: NA
J gene: TRBJ2-4
V gene: TRBV14

CDR3 DNA: TGTGCCTGGAGTGTAAGGCGGAGGGGGTATCAGAACACTGAAGCTTTCTTT
CDR3 protein: CAWSVRRRGYQNTEAFF
clone size: NA
D gene: NA
J gene: TRBJ1-1
V gene: TRBV30

CDR3 DNA: TGCGCCAGCAGCTGGGACAGGGCAAACTTGGGTGAGCAGTTCTTC
CDR3 protein: CASSWDRANLGEQFF
clone size: few
D gene: TRBD1
J gene: TRBJ2-1
V gene: TRBV5-1

CDR3 DNA: TGTGCCAGCTCACCACGGAGGGGCCACGAGCAGTACTTC
CDR3 protein: CASSPRRGHEQYF
clone size: NA
D gene: NA
J gene: TRBJ2-7
V gene: TRBV18

CDR3 DNA: TGTGCCAGCAGTGAATCGGGATACGAGCAGTACTTC
CDR3 protein: CASSESGYEQYF
clone size: NA
D gene: NA
J gene: TRBJ2-7
V gene: TRBV2

CDR3 DNA: TGCGCCAGCAGCCAAGAGACTATTTACAATGAGCAGTTCTTC
CDR3 protein: CASSQETIYNEQFF
clone size: few
D gene: NA
J gene: TRBJ2-1
V gene: TRBV4-1

CDR3 DNA: TGTGCCAGCAGCCAAGCAACTAGCGGAACGAACACCGGGGAGCTGTTTTTT
CDR3 protein: CASSQATSGTNTGELFF
clone size: few
D gene: TRBD2
J gene: TRBJ2-2
V gene: TRBV4-2

CDR3 DNA: TGCAGCGTTGGGGAACGGCAGCCCCAGCATTTT
CDR3 protein: CSVGERQPQHF
clone size: NA
D gene: NA
J gene: TRBJ1-5
V gene: TRBV29-1

CDR3 DNA: TGCAGCGCTGGACCTTATGAGGGCACCACTTTCTTT
CDR3 protein: CSAGPYEGTTFF
clone size: once
D gene: NA
J gene: TRBJ1-1
V gene: TRBV29-1

CDR3 DNA: TGTGCCATCAGCGGCCCTGAAGGGCCGGCTGGAAACACCATATATTTT
CDR3 protein: CAISGPEGPAGNTIYF
clone size: few
D gene: NA
J gene: TRBJ1-3
V gene: TRBV10-3

CDR3 DNA: TGTGCCAGCTCCCCCCAGGGACAGGGAATTGTTTTCGGAGGCTACACCTTC
CDR3 protein: CASSPQGQGIVFGGYTF
clone size: few
D gene: TRBD1
J gene: TRBJ1-2
V gene: TRBV18

CDR3 DNA: TGCAGTGCTCCCCGGACCCGGGCTCGCCCTTACGAGCAGTACTTC
CDR3 protein: CSAPRTRARPYEQYF
clone size: NA
D gene: NA
J gene: TRBJ2-7
V gene: TRBV20-1

CDR3 DNA: TGTGCCACCACGCTAGGACAGGGAGGAACTGAAGCTTTCTTT
CDR3 protein: CATTLGQGGTEAFF
clone size: few
D gene: TRBD1
J gene: TRBJ1-1
V gene: TRBV15

CDR3 DNA: TGCAGTGCTAGTGAGCCGACCGCGTACCAAGAGACCCAGTACTTC
CDR3 protein: CSASEPTAYQETQYF
clone size: few
D gene: NA
J gene: TRBJ2-5
V gene: TRBV20-1

CDR3 DNA: TGTGCCAGCAGTTCAGGGGCCCGGGGTGAAAAACTGTTTTTT
CDR3 protein: CASSSGARGEKLFF
clone size: NA
D gene: NA
J gene: TRBJ1-4
V gene: TRBV6-5

CDR3 DNA: TGTGCCAGCAGCCAAGAGGGGACAGGGGGCGGAGAGACCCAGTACTTC
CDR3 protein: CASSQEGTGGGETQYF
clone size: few
D gene: TRBD1
J gene: TRBJ2-5
V gene: TRBV3-1

CDR3 DNA: TGTGCCAGCAGCTCACTACTCATGACGGGGGATAGCGGGAGGAGGGAGCAGTTCTTC
CDR3 protein: CASSSLLMTGDSGRREQFF
clone size: few
D gene: TRBD2
J gene: TRBJ2-1
V gene: TRBV5-6

CDR3 DNA: TGCAGTGCTAGAAGAACAGGGAACAGCAATCAGCCCCAGCATTTT
CDR3 protein: CSARRTGNSNQPQHF
clone size: NA
D gene: NA
J gene: TRBJ1-5
V gene: TRBV20-1

CDR3 DNA: TGTGCCAGCAGCGTACAGATGAACACTGAAGCTTTCTTT
CDR3 protein: CASSVQMNTEAFF
clone size: NA
D gene: NA
J gene: TRBJ1-1
V gene: TRBV2

CDR3 DNA: TGCGCCAGCAGCTTGGGAGCGGGAGGGTCCTACAATGAGCAGTTCTTC
CDR3 protein: CASSLGAGGSYNEQFF
clone size: NA
D gene: TRBD2
J gene: TRBJ2-1
V gene: TRBV5-1

CDR3 DNA: TGTGCCAGCAGCTTGGACAGCCTGAACACTGAAGCTTTCTTT
CDR3 protein: CASSLDSLNTEAFF
clone size: few
D gene: NA
J gene: TRBJ1-1
V gene: TRBV5-5

CDR3 DNA: TGCGCCAGCAGCTTGTGGGGCAGGGGGGCGAAGACTGAAGCTTTCTTT
CDR3 protein: CASSLWGRGAKTEAFF
clone size: NA
D gene: TRBD1
J gene: TRBJ1-1
V gene: TRBV5-1

CDR3 DNA: TGTGCCAGCAGTTTATTAGGACAGCCCAATCAGCCCCAGCATTTT
CDR3 protein: CASSLLGQPNQPQHF
clone size: NA
D gene: NA
J gene: TRBJ1-5
V gene: TRBV27

CDR3 DNA: TGTGCCAGCAGTCCCCGCCCCGGGACGGAGCAAGAGACCCAGTACTTC
CDR3 protein: CASSPRPGTEQETQYF
clone size: NA
D gene: NA
J gene: TRBJ2-5
V gene: TRBV12-3/TRBV12-4

CDR3 DNA: TGTGCCAGCAGTTTTGGGCTAGCGGGACACACCTACGAGCAGTACTTC
CDR3 protein: CASSFGLAGHTYEQYF
clone size: NA
D gene: TRBD2
J gene: TRBJ2-7
V gene: TRBV27

CDR3 DNA: TGTGCCAGCGGCCCCTTAAGGACAGGGGTCAACGAGCAGTACTTC
CDR3 protein: CASGPLRTGVNEQYF
clone size: NA
D gene: TRBD1
J gene: TRBJ2-7
V gene: TRBV25-1

CDR3 DNA: TGTGCCAGCAGTTACGCCGGACTAGCGGGAGGCAAGGGGTACAATGAGCAGTTCTTC
CDR3 protein: CASSYAGLAGGKGYNEQFF
clone size: NA
D gene: TRBD2
J gene: TRBJ2-1
V gene: TRBV6-5

CDR3 DNA: TGTGCCAGCGGCTTAGTCGAGGGGGCGAATACCTACAATGAGCAGTTCTTC
CDR3 protein: CASGLVEGANTYNEQFF
clone size: once
D gene: TRBD1
J gene: TRBJ2-1
V gene: TRBV7-9

CDR3 DNA: TGCAGTGCGCACTTACAGGGACAGAACTATGGCTACACCTTC
CDR3 protein: CSAHLQGQNYGYTF
clone size: few
D gene: TRBD1
J gene: TRBJ1-2
V gene: TRBV20-1

CDR3 DNA: TGTGCCAGCAGCTTAGCGAGGAGGCCTGGGGCCAACGTCCTGACTTTC
CDR3 protein: CASSLARRPGANVLTF
clone size: NA
D gene: NA
J gene: TRBJ2-6
V gene: TRBV11-1

CDR3 DNA: TGCGCCAGCAGCCAAGACGGGGATGCCCTCCACTTT
CDR3 protein: CASSQDGDALHF
clone size: few
D gene: NA
J gene: TRBJ1-6
V gene: TRBV4-3

CDR3 DNA: TGCAGTGCTCAATCCCCTTCGCGGGACGTTCAAAACATTCAGTACTTC
CDR3 protein: CSAQSPSRDVQNIQYF
clone size: few
D gene: NA
J gene: TRBJ2-4
V gene: TRBV20-1

CDR3 DNA: TGCAGTGCTACTCATTTGGGGGTAGCCAAAAACATTCAGTACTTC
CDR3 protein: CSATHLGVAKNIQYF
clone size: few
D gene: NA
J gene: TRBJ2-4
V gene: TRBV20-1

CDR3 DNA: TGCAGTGCTAGAGACCCGGGACTAAGCCACAATGAGCAGTTCTTC
CDR3 protein: CSARDPGLSHNEQFF
clone size: NA
D gene: TRBD2
J gene: TRBJ2-1
V gene: TRBV20-1

CDR3 DNA: TGTGCCAGCAGCGTAGAGTCACGGGACTATAATTCACCCCTCCACTTT
CDR3 protein: CASSVESRDYNSPLHF
clone size: NA
D gene: NA
J gene: TRBJ1-6
V gene: TRBV9

CDR3 DNA: TGTGCCAGCAGTTTACAGGGGGCGGACTATGGCTACACCTTC
CDR3 protein: CASSLQGADYGYTF
clone size: NA
D gene: TRBD1
J gene: TRBJ1-2
V gene: TRBV12-3/TRBV12-4

CDR3 DNA: TGTGCCAGCTCACCACGGCCAGGGTTCGATGAGCAGTTCTTC
CDR3 protein: CASSPRPGFDEQFF
clone size: few
D gene: NA
J gene: TRBJ2-1
V gene: TRBV18

CDR3 DNA: TGTGCCAGCAGTTTGACAGGGGTCGCTGAAGCTTTCTTT
CDR3 protein: CASSLTGVAEAFF
clone size: NA
D gene: TRBD1
J gene: TRBJ1-1
V gene: TRBV28

CDR3 DNA: TGTGCCAGCAGCTCTGGACAGAACACCGGGGAGCTGTTTTTT
CDR3 protein: CASSSGQNTGELFF
clone size: few
D gene: NA
J gene: TRBJ2-2
V gene: TRBV7-7

CDR3 DNA: TGCAGTGCTAGAGGACACAACCGGAACACTGAAGCTTTCTTT
CDR3 protein: CSARGHNRNTEAFF
clone size: NA
D gene: NA
J gene: TRBJ1-1
V gene: TRBV20-1

CDR3 DNA: TGTGCCAGCAGCCTCGGGACAGGGGGCTTGCGAGAGACCCAGTACTTC
CDR3 protein: CASSLGTGGLRETQYF
clone size: many
D gene: TRBD1
J gene: TRBJ2-5
V gene: TRBV3-1

CDR3 DNA: TGCGCCAGCAGCTTGGAGAGATACGAGCAGTACTTC
CDR3 protein: CASSLERYEQYF
clone size: few
D gene: NA
J gene: TRBJ2-7
V gene: TRBV5-1

CDR3 DNA: TGTGCCAGCAGCAACAGGGGGCCAACGCAGTATTTT
CDR3 protein: CASSNRGPTQYF
clone size: few
D gene: TRBD1
J gene: TRBJ2-3
V gene: TRBV3-1